The rows below give T cell receptor beta chains drawn from one sample of a study of cytomegalovirus exposure and HLA in healthy donors. Generated by immunoSEQ multiplex PCR, the TCRdb table keeps only in-frame clones and is missing some. The sample lists roughly 130,000 clones, about 80% occurring once. The sample comprised PBMCs. Source of these receptors: a boy aged 2 to 9 in good health and CMV-seronegative. Both conserved end residues are part of each CDR3. Fields, in order: D gene, clone size, J gene, V gene, CDR3 DNA, CDR3 protein. A D gene is named only where the DNA matches it firmly. Where a row states a size, it is once, few, many or the class of an expanded clone; other rows omit it.

TRBD1 | few | TRBJ1-2 | TRBV7-9 | TGTGCCAGCAGCTTCCCCGACAGGGGGCATTCGGGGACCTTC | CASSFPDRGHSGTF
TRBD1 | few | TRBJ1-1 | TRBV6-1 | TGTGCCAGCAGTGAAGATGACAGGGGTGAAGCTTTCTTT | CASSEDDRGEAFF
- | - | TRBJ2-3 | TRBV7-9 | TGTGCCAGCAGCTTATCGGGGGGCGGGGCAGATACGCAGTATTTT | CASSLSGGGADTQYF
- | - | TRBJ1-6 | TRBV6-5 | TGTGCCAGCAGTTACTCCCCTGAGGGCCATTCACCCCTCCACTTT | CASSYSPEGHSPLHF
TRBD1 | - | TRBJ2-3 | TRBV7-9 | TGTGCCAGCAGCCGTAGGGGACAGGGTGCGACAGATACGCAGTATTTT | CASSRRGQGATDTQYF
TRBD1 | - | TRBJ2-1 | TRBV7-3 | TGTGCCAGCAGCTTAAGTTGGGGACAGGGGGAGCAGTTCTTC | CASSLSWGQGEQFF
- | - | TRBJ1-4 | TRBV7-6 | TGTGCCAGCAGCTTAGTACAGTATGAAAAACTGTTTTTT | CASSLVQYEKLFF
- | few | TRBJ2-1 | TRBV29-1 | TGCAGCACGCCCGATCCCCACCGGAATGAGCAGTTCTTC | CSTPDPHRNEQFF
- | once | TRBJ1-1 | TRBV9 | TGTGCCAGCAGCGAACCAGACGACAGTACCACTGAAGCTTTCTTT | CASSEPDDSTTEAFF
- | - | TRBJ1-6 | TRBV27 | TGTGCCAGCAGTTTATCCCTCACAGGCCCCAGGTCACCCCTCCACTTT | CASSLSLTGPRSPLHF
TRBD1 | - | TRBJ2-1 | TRBV7-6 | TGTGCCAGCAGCTTAGCAGTTAACGTGGGGTCCCAGGGGGCCTCCTACAATGAGCAGTTCTTC | CASSLAVNVGSQGASYNEQFF
TRBD1 | - | TRBJ1-2 | TRBV2 | TGTGCCAGCTCCCGACAGGGAGTCGACTATGGCTACACCTTC | CASSRQGVDYGYTF
- | - | TRBJ1-1 | TRBV29-1 | TGCAGCGTTGTGCAGGGACTTGCGAACACTGAAGCTTTCTTT | CSVVQGLANTEAFF
TRBD1 | - | TRBJ1-6 | TRBV6-6 | TGTGCCAGCAGTCAGGGGGATAACTATAATTCACCCCTCCACTTT | CASSQGDNYNSPLHF
- | - | TRBJ1-1 | TRBV7-9 | TGTGCCAGCAGCTTAGATAGCGGGAACACTGAAGCTTTCTTT | CASSLDSGNTEAFF
- | - | TRBJ2-5 | TRBV27 | TGTGCCAGCAGTTCAAGGACACTAATGGAGACCCAGTACTTC | CASSSRTLMETQYF
TRBD1 | - | TRBJ1-2 | TRBV6-5 | TGTGCCAGCAGAGAGACAGGGTTCTATGGCTACACCTTC | CASRETGFYGYTF
- | - | TRBJ1-1 | TRBV7-3 | TGTGCCAGCAGCTTAAATGGTGAGGCTGAAGCTTTCTTT | CASSLNGEAEAFF